Shown below are 26 T cell receptor beta chains from a single sample sequenced in a study of cytomegalovirus exposure and HLA in healthy donors. This PCR relied on a set of 60 Vbeta primers and 13 Jbeta primers. Here immunoSEQ multiplex PCR was the method, and the copy in TCRdb shows in-frame clones only, minus some. This sample has 130,000 or so clones, with approximately 8.8% found just once. Sample: PBMCs. These receptors were collected from a middle-aged man in good health and CMV-seronegative.

CDR3 DNA sequence: TGTGCCAGCACCTCGGTCCTTGATCAGCCCCAGCATTTT. As protein: CASTSVLDQPQHF. The chain links TRBV6-1 to TRBJ1-5, with no clear D. This CDR3 region has 13 residues. V was cut by 7 bases and J by 5 bases, with 12 bases left in between. Germline loops: CDR1 MNHNS, CDR2 SASEGT.

In this sample, this clone turned up a few times. Other DNA sequences in this specimen translate into the identical CDR3. The rearrangement joins TRBV30 to TRBJ2-7; a possible D gene is TRBD2 (6 bases). The V end lost 3 bases, the J end lost 4 bases, and 7 bases lay between the germline ends. The CDR3 length is 11 residues. The germline gives CDR1 GTSNPN, CDR2 SVGIG (reference sequence). The CDR3 sequence is CAWRGGYEQYF. CDR3 nucleotides: TGTGCCTGGAGAGGAGGGTACGAGCAGTACTTC.

The chain has TRBV4-3 and TRBJ2-3; no definite D call. CDR3 size: 14 residues. Trimming took off 0 bases at V and 4 bases at J, with 8 bases between the two ends. Per germline, CDR1 LGHNA and CDR2 YSLEER. The CDR3 is CASSQDQRSDTQYF. CDR3 bases: TGCGCCAGCAGCCAAGACCAGCGTTCAGATACGCAGTATTTT.

This clone was seen more than once but under ten times. The chain employs TRBV2 and TRBJ2-7, with 9 bases lining up with TRBD2. CDR1 SNHLY and CDR2 FYNNEI come from the germline V gene. Unmatched junction bases numbered 2, after V lost 4 bases and J lost 4 bases. The CDR3 is 13 residues long. DNA of the CDR3: TGTGCCAGCAGTGGGGGACTAGCTTACGAGCAGTACTTC. This codes for CASSGGLAYEQYF.

The gene calls are TRBV10-2 and TRBJ2-3; TRBD2 aligns across 7 bases. V lost 5 bases, J lost 6 bases, and 17 bases stayed unmatched. Germline loops: CDR1 WSHSY, CDR2 SAAADI. The CDR3 consists of 17 residues. This CDR3 is CASSTNPSGGGGDTQYF. The CDR3 DNA reads TGCGCCAGCAGTACTAACCCCTCGGGTGGGGGGGGTGATACGCAGTATTTT.

The table lists this clone with a few counts. The genes are TRBV4-3 and TRBJ1-3; possible D gene TRBD1, 5 bases. With 3 bases removed from V and 0 bases from J, the gap between germline ends came to 21 bases. The CDR3 is 19 amino acids. CDR1 is LGHNA and CDR2 is YSLEER in the germline V gene. The CDR3 loop reads CASSHLRETASFSGNTIYF. CDR3 coding DNA: TGCGCCAGCAGCCATCTCCGGGAGACAGCAAGTTTCTCTGGAAACACCATATATTTT.

This chain links TRBV4-2 with TRBJ2-2; 8 bases are shared with TRBD2. The CDR3 is 17 residues long. V was clipped by 0 bases and J by 4 bases; unmatched bases: 7. Germline loops: CDR1 LGHNA, CDR2 YNFKEQ. CDR3 sequence reads: CASSQDPGGRFTGELFF. DNA of the CDR3: TGTGCCAGCAGCCAAGATCCGGGGGGGCGGTTCACCGGGGAGCTGTTTTTT.

V is TRBV7-8 and J is TRBJ1-5; no reliable D call. The CDR3 runs to 14 residues. V lost 4 bases and J lost 4, with 11 bases in between. From germline, CDR1 is SGHVS and CDR2 FQNEAQ. The CDR3 DNA is TGTGCCAGCAGCTCCACTAACTCAAATCAGCCCCAGCATTTT. Residues: CASSSTNSNQPQHF.

The rearrangement uses TRBV19 and TRBJ2-7; tentative D call: TRBD2 (6 bases). Germline V gene sequence: CDR1 LNHDA, CDR2 SQIVND (reference sequence). There are 13 residues in the CDR3. V was trimmed by 10 bases and J by 1 base, leaving 14 bases between them. The CDR3 DNA follows: TGTGCCACCTCTGAGGAGGGTTCCTACGAGCAGTACTTC. Amino acid sequence: CATSEEGSYEQYF.

Only a few counts were recorded for this clone. The genes are TRBV2 and TRBJ2-7; possible D gene TRBD1, 6 bases. V lost 4 bases and J 2 bases, leaving 12 bases between the germline ends. The germline V gene encodes CDR1 SNHLY and CDR2 FYNNEI. The CDR3 length is 14 residues. CDR3 region: CASSATGHPYEQYF. CDR3 DNA: TGTGCCAGCAGTGCGACGGGACACCCCTACGAGCAGTACTTC.

This clone appeared a few times. The chain employs TRBV6-5 and TRBJ1-6; D may be TRBD1 (5 bases). There are 12 residues in the CDR3. Germline lookup yields CDR1 MNHEY and CDR2 SVGAGI. V was clipped by 7 bases and J by 6 bases, with 7 bases between them. This chain's CDR3 is CASTGPNSPLHF. The DNA of the CDR3 is TGTGCCAGCACAGGGCCTAATTCACCCCTCCACTTT.

This clone was observed a few times. This chain connects TRBV6-6 to TRBJ1-3, with TRBD1 matching 8 bases. Losses at the gene ends were 0 bases for V and 4 bases for J; bases not matched to a gene: 2. This CDR3 has 15 amino acids. The germline CDR1 and CDR2 sequences are MNHNY and SVGAGI (reference sequence). CDR3 loop: CASSYSPGGGNTIYF. The CDR3 DNA reads TGTGCCAGCAGTTACTCGCCAGGGGGCGGAAACACCATATATTTT.

A few counts support this clone. The rearrangement links TRBV13 to TRBJ1-2; D might be TRBD1 (5 bases). The CDR3 is made up of 16 amino acids. V was pared by 5 bases and J by 4 bases, with 20 bases between. Germline V gene data show CDR1 as PRHDT and CDR2 as FYEKMQ (reference sequence). The CDR3 bases are TGTGCCAGCAGCCTCCTTCCCGGGGGAGGCGGCTATGGCTACACCTTC. It yields the protein CASSLLPGGGGYGYTF.

This clone came up a few times. The chain is built from TRBV30 and TRBJ2-3, with 8 bases matching TRBD1. Germline V gene data show CDR1 as GTSNPN and CDR2 as SVGIG (reference sequence). J was trimmed by 3 bases and V by 2 bases; bases with no gene match: 7. This CDR3 has 15 amino acids. CDR3 nucleotides: TGTGCCTGGAGTCAGGGGGCTGGGAGAACAGATACGCAGTATTTT. Residues: CAWSQGAGRTDTQYF.

This clone was counted a few times. This chain connects TRBV9 to TRBJ1-3; D perhaps matches TRBD1 (5 bases). The CDR3 has 15 amino acids. Trimming stripped 6 bases from V and 0 bases from J, with 13 bases between. CDR1 is SGDLS and CDR2 is YYNGEE in the germline V gene. CDR3 residues: CASTRGVSSGNTIYF. The CDR3 DNA is TGTGCCAGCACTCGGGGGGTGAGCTCTGGAAACACCATATATTTT.

The chain is built from TRBV14 and TRBJ2-3; a weak D match, TRBD2 (5 bases). Looked up from germline, CDR1 is SGHDN and CDR2 is FVKESK. V lost 0 bases and J lost 0, with 10 bases in between. CDR3 length equals 16 residues. The CDR3 sequence is CASSQDTRTSTDTQYF. The CDR3 region has the DNA TGTGCCAGCAGCCAAGATACCCGGACTAGCACAGATACGCAGTATTTT.

This clone has only a few counts. This chain uses TRBV10-1 with TRBJ2-3; tentative D call: TRBD1 (6 bases). The CDR3 totals 15 residues. Germline CDR1 WNHNN, CDR2 SYGVQD (reference sequence). Trimming stripped 3 bases from V and 2 bases from J, with 12 bases between. Here the CDR3 DNA reads TGCGCCAGCAGTGAAAAACAGGGTTACACAGATACGCAGTATTTT. Translation gives CASSEKQGYTDTQYF.

This clone showed up just a few times. A junction end diverges from the germline sequence, so it may reflect a read error. V gene TRBV5-6 combines with J gene TRBJ1-5, with D perhaps matching TRBD1 (5 bases). This CDR3 has 14 residues. Germline loops: CDR1 SGHDT, CDR2 YYEEEE. The CDR3 region has the DNA TGTGCCAGCAGCCGTGGGGCCGGAAGTCAGTCCCAGCATTTT. The encoded protein is CASSRGAGSQSQHF.

The V gene is TRBV6-6, the J gene TRBJ1-5; 9 bases are shared with TRBD1. The ends lost 5 bases at V and 1 base at J; junction bases unmatched: 3. CDR3 size: 15 residues. The germline V gene encodes CDR1 MNHNY and CDR2 SVGAGI (reference sequence). The CDR3 sequence: CASSNRGRSNQPQHF. The CDR3 DNA is TGTGCCAGCAGTAACAGGGGGCGAAGCAATCAGCCCCAGCATTTT.

The chain is built from TRBV9 and TRBJ2-7; 7 bases are shared with TRBD2. The V and J ends lost 2 bases and 3 bases, in that order; junction bases with no gene match: 5. CDR1 is SGDLS, CDR2 YYNGEE, per germline. The CDR3 runs 14 residues. The CDR3 is CASSVGLSGYEQYF. Here the CDR3 DNA reads TGTGCCAGCAGCGTGGGACTATCCGGCTACGAGCAGTACTTC.

This clone was observed a handful of times. The gene calls are TRBV18 and TRBJ1-6; D is ambiguous. Deletions cut 4 bases from V and 0 bases from J, with 13 bases between. The V gene's germline CDR1 is KGHSH and CDR2 LQKENI. This CDR3 contains 17 residues. The CDR3 protein is CASSLSSESSYNSPLHF. CDR3 nucleotide sequence: TGTGCCAGCTCACTATCGAGTGAGAGCTCCTATAATTCACCCCTCCACTTT.

This clone was found a few times. The CDR3 protein is CATSRDRVYEQYF. As DNA, the CDR3 is TGTGCCACCAGCAGAGATCGTGTCTACGAGCAGTACTTC. The chain joins TRBV15 to TRBJ2-7; D unclear. The CDR3 length is 13 residues. CDR1 and CDR2 (germline): LNHNV, YYDKDF (reference sequence). V gave up 0 bases and J gave up 3 bases, with 6 bases separating them.

The rearrangement uses TRBV9 and TRBJ2-3; TRBD1 is a possible D gene (6 bases). Looked up from germline, CDR1 is SGDLS and CDR2 is YYNGEE. The ends were cut back, 4 bases at V and 2 bases at J, with 11 bases in the middle. This CDR3 contains 14 residues. The CDR3 sequence: CASSFGQFTDTQYF. DNA of the CDR3: TGTGCCAGCAGCTTTGGACAGTTCACAGATACGCAGTATTTT.

V gene TRBV13 combines with J gene TRBJ2-7, with D possibly being TRBD2 (6 bases). The CDR3 extends over 14 amino acids. V was shortened by 3 bases and J by 2 bases, with 11 bases between the two germline ends. Germline values: CDR1 PRHDT, CDR2 FYEKMQ (reference sequence). CDR3 sequence: CASSFGGRAYEQYF. The CDR3 coding sequence is TGTGCCAGCAGCTTCGGGGGACGGGCCTACGAGCAGTACTTC.

This sequence joins TRBV15 and TRBJ1-3; 7 bases are shared with TRBD1. Germline lookup yields CDR1 LNHNV and CDR2 YYDKDF (reference sequence). Trimming at V came to 3 bases and at J to 1 base, leaving 18 bases not matched to a gene. This CDR3 region has 20 residues. This CDR3 is CATSRDRQGLDYISGNTIYF. The CDR3 DNA follows: TGTGCCACCAGCAGGGATCGACAGGGTCTAGATTATATTTCTGGAAACACCATATATTTT.

The chain combines TRBV5-4 with TRBJ2-7; D is ambiguous. Trimming cost V 0 bases and J 0 bases, with 10 bases left between them. The germline V gene has CDR1 SGHNT and CDR2 YYREEE (reference sequence). The CDR3 consists of 15 residues. The chain's CDR3 is CASSLELKSSYEQYF. The CDR3 DNA reads as TGTGCCAGCAGCTTGGAACTTAAGAGCTCCTACGAGCAGTACTTC.